The rows below give T cell receptor beta chains drawn from one sample of a study of T cell responses to AZD1222 COVID-19 vaccine. Sequenced by immunoSEQ multiplex PCR; TCRdb stores in-frame clones only, minus some. The table shows some 83,000 clones, with more than 70% occurring only once. Specimen: peripheral blood, collected on day 0 of AZD1222 vaccination. The receptor source for this set is an adult in good health. Each CDR3 is given with its conserved first and last residue. Each record gives: D gene, J gene, clone size, V gene, CDR3 DNA, CDR3 protein. The D gene is left open where the match is weak. Only part of the rows carry a size: once, few, many, or a class if the clone is expanded.

d_gene: .; j_gene: TRBJ2-7; abundance: .; v_gene: TRBV2; CDR3nt: TGTGCCAGCAGGATGGACTCCCCCACATACTTC; CDR3aa: CASRMDSPTYF
d_gene: .; j_gene: TRBJ1-1; abundance: .; v_gene: TRBV29-1; CDR3nt: TGCAGCGTTACCCCTAGCGGCAGATTGACTGAAGCTTTCTTT; CDR3aa: CSVTPSGRLTEAFF
d_gene: .; j_gene: TRBJ1-3; abundance: .; v_gene: TRBV10-3; CDR3nt: TGTGCCATCAGTGGAACTACTGGAAACACCATATATTTT; CDR3aa: CAISGTTGNTIYF
d_gene: TRBD1; j_gene: TRBJ1-2; abundance: .; v_gene: TRBV5-5; CDR3nt: TGTGCCAGCAGCTTGGACCCCCCAGGGGGGGTCGTCTATGGCTACACCTTC; CDR3aa: CASSLDPPGGVVYGYTF
d_gene: TRBD2; j_gene: TRBJ2-3; abundance: .; v_gene: TRBV7-3; CDR3nt: TGTGCCAGCAGCTCCCCCGGTGCTAGCGGGGTAGCAGATACGCAGTATTTT; CDR3aa: CASSSPGASGVADTQYF
d_gene: TRBD1; j_gene: TRBJ1-1; abundance: few; v_gene: TRBV28; CDR3nt: TGTGCCAGCCGGGACAGGGGAAGCACTGAAGCTTTCTTT; CDR3aa: CASRDRGSTEAFF
d_gene: .; j_gene: TRBJ1-1; abundance: .; v_gene: TRBV7-8; CDR3nt: TGTGCCAGCAGCGTTGGCGGGGGGCTCAAGAACACTGAAGCTTTCTTT; CDR3aa: CASSVGGGLKNTEAFF
d_gene: .; j_gene: TRBJ1-6; abundance: .; v_gene: TRBV5-1; CDR3nt: TGCGCCAGCAGCCCTACAGGGAACTACGATTCACCCCTCCACTTT; CDR3aa: CASSPTGNYDSPLHF
d_gene: .; j_gene: TRBJ1-5; abundance: .; v_gene: TRBV19; CDR3nt: TGTGCCAGTAGTATTTGGGTCGGCAGGGGAAATCAGCCCCAGCATTTT; CDR3aa: CASSIWVGRGNQPQHF
d_gene: .; j_gene: TRBJ2-6; abundance: .; v_gene: TRBV24-1; CDR3nt: TGTGCCACCAGTGATTCTTCCGGGGCAGGTACGGACTCTGGGGCCAACGTCCTGACTTTC; CDR3aa: CATSDSSGAGTDSGANVLTF
d_gene: .; j_gene: TRBJ2-7; abundance: .; v_gene: TRBV28; CDR3nt: TGTGCCAGCAGTTTAAGCCCCCTCGAGCAGTACTTC; CDR3aa: CASSLSPLEQYF
d_gene: .; j_gene: TRBJ2-7; abundance: few; v_gene: TRBV27; CDR3nt: TGTGCCAGCAGTTCATTCTACGAGCAGTACTTC; CDR3aa: CASSSFYEQYF
d_gene: TRBD2; j_gene: TRBJ2-3; abundance: .; v_gene: TRBV11-2; CDR3nt: TGTGCCAGCAGCTTACTCCGACTAGCGGGGGCGCTCACAGATACGCAGTATTTT; CDR3aa: CASSLLRLAGALTDTQYF
d_gene: .; j_gene: TRBJ2-1; abundance: .; v_gene: TRBV5-5; CDR3nt: .; CDR3aa: CASSPTAARGSSYNEQFF
d_gene: TRBD2; j_gene: TRBJ2-7; abundance: .; v_gene: TRBV9; CDR3nt: TGTGCCCCCAGGGGGGTAGCGGGAGGTTTTTCCTACGAGCAGTACTTC; CDR3aa: CAPRGVAGGFSYEQYF
d_gene: .; j_gene: TRBJ1-1; abundance: .; v_gene: TRBV2; CDR3nt: TGTGCCAGCAGTGGGCCCGTGAACACTGAAGCTTTCTTT; CDR3aa: CASSGPVNTEAFF
d_gene: .; j_gene: TRBJ2-5; abundance: .; v_gene: TRBV13; CDR3nt: TGTGCCAGCAGCTTACGGGCCGCAAACCAAGAGACCCAGTACTTC; CDR3aa: CASSLRAANQETQYF
d_gene: .; j_gene: TRBJ1-5; abundance: .; v_gene: TRBV24-1; CDR3nt: TGTGCCACCAGTGACTCCGGGACGGGGGGGAATCAGCCCCAGCATTTT; CDR3aa: CATSDSGTGGNQPQHF
d_gene: .; j_gene: TRBJ2-5; abundance: once; v_gene: TRBV28; CDR3nt: TGTGCCAGCAGCTGGGGGGGCCAGGGCCAAGAGACCCAGTACTTC; CDR3aa: CASSWGGQGQETQYF
d_gene: .; j_gene: TRBJ2-1; abundance: .; v_gene: TRBV9; CDR3nt: TGTGCCAGCAGCGCGACCCCGGGACTTTTCTACAATGAGCAGTTCTTC; CDR3aa: CASSATPGLFYNEQFF
d_gene: .; j_gene: TRBJ1-3; abundance: .; v_gene: TRBV6-5; CDR3nt: TGTGCCAGCAGGGGAAACTCTGGAAACACCATATATTTT; CDR3aa: CASRGNSGNTIYF
d_gene: .; j_gene: TRBJ1-4; abundance: .; v_gene: TRBV19; CDR3nt: TGTGCCAGTAGTATCCCCTTTGCAACTAATGAAAAACTGTTTTTT; CDR3aa: CASSIPFATNEKLFF
d_gene: .; j_gene: TRBJ1-2; abundance: once; v_gene: TRBV12-3/TRBV12-4; CDR3nt: TGTGCCAGCAGTTTAGAGACAGCTGGCTACACCTTC; CDR3aa: CASSLETAGYTF
d_gene: .; j_gene: TRBJ1-5; abundance: .; v_gene: TRBV12-3/TRBV12-4; CDR3nt: TGTGCCAGCACAGGACAGCTGAATCAGCCCCAGCATTTT; CDR3aa: CASTGQLNQPQHF
d_gene: .; j_gene: TRBJ2-4; abundance: .; v_gene: TRBV30; CDR3nt: TGTGCCTGGACCAGGAAAAACATTCAGTACTTC; CDR3aa: CAWTRKNIQYF
d_gene: .; j_gene: TRBJ2-5; abundance: .; v_gene: TRBV5-8; CDR3nt: TGTGCCAGCAGCTTGTGGCTTATACAAGAGACCCAGTACTTC; CDR3aa: CASSLWLIQETQYF
d_gene: .; j_gene: TRBJ1-3; abundance: .; v_gene: TRBV6-5; CDR3nt: TGTGCCAGCCCGAGTGAGGGGGCTGGAAACACCATATATTTT; CDR3aa: CASPSEGAGNTIYF
d_gene: .; j_gene: TRBJ1-2; abundance: .; v_gene: TRBV15; CDR3nt: TGTGCCACCAGCGCCGGGCCCCGCGTTGGAGGCTACACCTTC; CDR3aa: CATSAGPRVGGYTF
d_gene: .; j_gene: TRBJ1-1; abundance: .; v_gene: TRBV11-2; CDR3nt: TGTGCCAGCAGCCGACCCAGGGGTGGGAACACTGAAGCTTTCTTT; CDR3aa: CASSRPRGGNTEAFF
d_gene: .; j_gene: TRBJ2-3; abundance: .; v_gene: TRBV12-5; CDR3nt: TGTGCTAGTGGTTTGGTAGGGGGGGCAGATACGCAGTATTTT; CDR3aa: CASGLVGGADTQYF
d_gene: .; j_gene: TRBJ2-1; abundance: .; v_gene: TRBV13; CDR3nt: TGTGCCAGCTCACAGGGATCCTACAATGAGCAGTTCTTC; CDR3aa: CASSQGSYNEQFF
d_gene: .; j_gene: TRBJ1-5; abundance: .; v_gene: TRBV19; CDR3nt: TGTGCCACCTCGAGGGCGGGGTACAATCAGCCCCAGCATTTT; CDR3aa: CATSRAGYNQPQHF
d_gene: .; j_gene: TRBJ1-3; abundance: .; v_gene: TRBV2; CDR3nt: TGTGCCAGCCATGAGGGTCTCGCGTCTGGAAACACCATATATTTT; CDR3aa: CASHEGLASGNTIYF
d_gene: TRBD2; j_gene: TRBJ2-5; abundance: .; v_gene: TRBV29-1; CDR3nt: TGCAGCGTCGAGGGGGCTAGCGGGAGCCGAGGTTTAGAGACCCAGTACTTC; CDR3aa: CSVEGASGSRGLETQYF
d_gene: .; j_gene: TRBJ2-4; abundance: .; v_gene: TRBV2; CDR3nt: TGTGCCAGCAGTGAAGCGCTTCGTGGGGGGTGGCTAGCCAAAAACATTCAGTACTTC; CDR3aa: CASSEALRGGWLAKNIQYF
d_gene: .; j_gene: TRBJ1-2; abundance: .; v_gene: TRBV25-1; CDR3nt: TGTGCCAGCGAGGGCTATGGCTACACCTTC; CDR3aa: CASEGYGYTF
d_gene: TRBD1; j_gene: TRBJ2-5; abundance: .; v_gene: TRBV7-9; CDR3nt: TGTGCCAGCAGCTTATCCACAGGGGGTCGAGAGACCCAGTACTTC; CDR3aa: CASSLSTGGRETQYF
d_gene: TRBD1; j_gene: TRBJ1-4; abundance: once; v_gene: TRBV19; CDR3nt: TGTGCCAGTAGTATAGATCGCGGGACAGCACATTCAACTAATGAAAAACTGTTTTTT; CDR3aa: CASSIDRGTAHSTNEKLFF
d_gene: .; j_gene: TRBJ1-1; abundance: .; v_gene: TRBV4-1; CDR3nt: TGCGCCAGCAGCCTACGACAGGCTATGAACACTGAAGCTTTCTTT; CDR3aa: CASSLRQAMNTEAFF
d_gene: .; j_gene: TRBJ1-1; abundance: .; v_gene: TRBV7-9; CDR3nt: TGTGCCAGCAGCTCAGAGAGGGTAGCTGAAGCTTTCTTT; CDR3aa: CASSSERVAEAFF